The 15 T cell receptor beta chains below come from one sample, sequenced in a study of CD8 T cells in ankylosing spondylitis. Study observations and caveats: Typical of ankylosing spondylitis blood, it appeared, was a TCR beta motif of eight highly homologous variants.

The antigens for these receptors are not known. TCRdb recomputed calls from the 5' RACE reads with MiXCR, one row per CDR3 protein. Found here are 700,000 to 850,000 distinct CDR3 sequences, about 11% of them singletons; the top ten hold about 0.49%. Source material: blood, either unsorted or a sorted T cell fraction (not recorded which). The origin of the receptors is a male donor with ankylosing spondylitis.

This clonotype was detected only a few times. The chain combines TRBV20-1 with TRBJ2-1; 10 bases fit TRBD2. Looked up from germline, CDR1 is DFQATT and CDR2 is SNEGSKA (reference sequence). This CDR3 has 16 amino acids. V shed 5 bases, J shed 2 bases, and the junction held 9 bases outside the gene matches. The CDR3 coding sequence is TGCAGTGCTGGGGGGAGAACTAGCGGGACCTACAATGAGCAGTTCTTC. It is translated as CSAGGRTSGTYNEQFF.

The rearrangement links TRBV4-1 to TRBJ1-4; D is unresolved. In germline, CDR1 is MGHRA, CDR2 YSYEKL. The CDR3 sequence is 16 residues long. V dropped 2 bases and J dropped 3 bases, with 13 bases sitting between them. CDR3 sequence (DNA): TGCGCCAGCAGCCAACCCTCGTCGCGGGCTAATGAAAAACTGTTTTTT. Residues: CASSQPSSRANEKLFF.

V is TRBV4-2 and J is TRBJ2-5; tentatively, D is TRBD2 (5 bases). CDR1 LGHNA and CDR2 YNFKEQ come from the germline V gene. This CDR3 contains 13 residues. V dropped 4 bases and J dropped 7 bases, with 13 bases sitting between them. The CDR3, as DNA: TGTGCCAGCAGCCTCGGGATCCTACCGACCCAGTACTTC. It yields the protein CASSLGILPTQYF.

This clonotype has ten or more counts. This chain connects TRBV28 to TRBJ1-4, with 9 bases matching TRBD1. Germline V gene data show CDR1 as MDHEN and CDR2 as SYDVKM. This CDR3 has 17 residues. The V gene end was trimmed by 6 bases and the J gene end by 8 bases; junction bases not matched to a gene: 16. The CDR3 region has the DNA TGTGCCAGCAGCCTCAACAGGGGGCGAAGAGGATCCGAAAAACTGTTTTTT. It translates to CASSLNRGRRGSEKLFF.

This clonotype turned up a few times. The chain couples TRBV7-2 to TRBJ2-1, with 14 bases that match TRBD2. V was clipped by 4 bases and J by 7 bases; unmatched bases: 9. The CDR3 sequence is 17 residues long. Germline V gene sequence: CDR1 SGHTA, CDR2 FQGNSA. CDR3 loop: CASSSRLAGGVVNEQFF. In DNA, the CDR3 is TGTGCCAGCAGCTCCAGACTAGCGGGAGGGGTCGTAAATGAGCAGTTCTTC. The whole variable domain, remainder taken from reference TRBV7-2 and TRBJ2-1, is GAGVSQSPSNKVTEKGKDVELRCDPISGHTALYWYRQSLGQGLEFLIYFQGNSAPDKSGLPSDRFSAERTGGSVSTLTIQRTQQEDSAVYLCASSSRLAGGVVNEQFFGPGTRLTVL.

This chain uses TRBV20-1 with TRBJ2-7; maybe TRBD2 (6 bases). The CDR3 runs to 13 residues. Germline V CDR1 and CDR2: DFQATT, SNEGSKA (reference sequence). The V gene lost 6 bases and the J gene lost 4 bases, with 16 bases spanning the gap. The CDR3 loop reads CSAIRISGYEQYF. CDR3 DNA sequence: TGCAGTGCAATCCGGATTAGCGGTTACGAGCAGTACTTC.

This clonotype appeared many times. The chain recombines TRBV5-1 with TRBJ2-1; D not resolved. The CDR3 is made up of 11 amino acids. V was shortened by 8 bases and J by 5 bases, with 8 bases between the two germline ends. The germline V gene encodes CDR1 SGHRS and CDR2 YFSETQ. CDR3 sequence reads: CASNYHNEQFF. DNA of the CDR3: TGCGCCAGTAATTACCACAATGAGCAGTTCTTC.

This clonotype was recorded a few times. This chain links TRBV6-5 with TRBJ2-1; tentatively, D is TRBD1 or TRBD2 (5 bases each). V lost 0 bases and J lost 4, with 13 bases in between. The germline V gene has CDR1 MNHEY and CDR2 SVGAGI. There are 16 residues in the CDR3. This CDR3 reads CASSYSGSEGYNEQFF. DNA for the CDR3: TGTGCCAGCAGTTACTCGGGTAGCGAGGGGTACAATGAGCAGTTCTTC.

V is TRBV6-1 and J is TRBJ1-1; possibly TRBD1 for D (6 bases). The CDR3 spans 15 residues. Trimming took 5 bases from V and 1 from J, leaving 14 bases between them. Germline CDR1 MNHNS, CDR2 SASEGT. For the CDR3, the DNA is TGTGCCAGCAGTACCCTACAGGGCTGGAACACTGAAGCTTTCTTT. Translating it yields CASSTLQGWNTEAFF.

This chain links TRBV7-2 with TRBJ2-1; maybe TRBD1 (5 bases). Germline V gives CDR1 SGHTA, CDR2 FQGNSA. This CDR3 contains 14 residues. V was shortened by 1 base and J by 6 bases, with 10 bases between the two germline ends. In DNA form, the CDR3 reads TGTGCCAGCAGCTTAGGGCGAGACAGCAATGAGCAGTTCTTC. Translating gives CASSLGRDSNEQFF.

This clonotype was observed many times. The chain employs TRBV5-1 and TRBJ2-7; 7 bases are shared with TRBD1. Losses at the gene ends were 0 bases for V and 6 bases for J; bases not matched to a gene: 12. Germline loops: CDR1 SGHRS, CDR2 YFSETQ. The CDR3 sequence is 16 residues long. Written as DNA, the CDR3 is TGCGCCAGCAGCTTGGCTGCGAGGACAGGAAGGCTCGAGCAGTACTTC. It translates to CASSLAARTGRLEQYF.

The chain combines TRBV24-1 with TRBJ2-1; TRBD2 matches at 7 bases. CDR3 size: 14 residues. Losses at the gene ends were 3 bases for V and 10 bases for J; bases not matched to a gene: 8. In germline, CDR1 is KGHDR, CDR2 SFDVKD. CDR3 coding DNA: TGTGCCACCAGTGATACCCTGGCGGGAGAAGAGCAGTTCTTC. Its translation: CATSDTLAGEEQFF.

The chain carries TRBV6-1 and TRBJ2-7; TRBD1 matches at 7 bases. Looked up from germline, CDR1 is MNHNS and CDR2 is SASEGT. Trimming at V came to 7 bases and at J to 3 bases, leaving 9 bases not matched to a gene. The CDR3 has 14 amino acids. The CDR3, as DNA: TGTGCCAGCACCAGTCAGGACAGGTTCTACGAGCAGTACTTC. This codes for CASTSQDRFYEQYF.

In this sample, this clonotype turned up a few times. The rearrangement uses TRBV18 and TRBJ2-1; D may be TRBD1 (6 bases). The germline CDR1 and CDR2 sequences are KGHSH and LQKENI. Trimming stripped 2 bases from V and 0 bases from J, with 11 bases between. There are 16 residues in the CDR3. The CDR3 DNA reads as TGTGCCAGCTCACCAAGGACAGACAGCTCCTACAATGAGCAGTTCTTC. This encodes CASSPRTDSSYNEQFF.

This clonotype ranks as medium-sized. The chain recombines TRBV20-1 with TRBJ2-5, with D possibly TRBD1 on 5 matching bases. V was shortened by 1 base and J by 2 bases, with 17 bases between the two germline ends. Germline CDR1 DFQATT, CDR2 SNEGSKA (reference sequence). CDR3 length: 16 residues. CDR3 amino acids: CSARVFRGSKQETQYF. DNA for the CDR3: TGCAGTGCTAGAGTTTTTAGGGGCTCCAAACAAGAGACCCAGTACTTC.